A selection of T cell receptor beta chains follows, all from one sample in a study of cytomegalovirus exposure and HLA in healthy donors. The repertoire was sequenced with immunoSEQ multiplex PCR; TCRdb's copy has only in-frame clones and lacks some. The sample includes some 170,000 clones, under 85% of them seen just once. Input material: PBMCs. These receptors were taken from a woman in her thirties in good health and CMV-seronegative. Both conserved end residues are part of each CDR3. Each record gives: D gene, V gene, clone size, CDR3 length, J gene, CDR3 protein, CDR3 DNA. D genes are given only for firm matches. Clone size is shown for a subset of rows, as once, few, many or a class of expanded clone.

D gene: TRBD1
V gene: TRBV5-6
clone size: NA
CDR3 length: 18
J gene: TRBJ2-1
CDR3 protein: CASSFIFFPGQGYNEQFF
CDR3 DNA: TGTGCCAGCAGCTTTATATTTTTTCCGGGACAGGGGTACAATGAGCAGTTCTTC

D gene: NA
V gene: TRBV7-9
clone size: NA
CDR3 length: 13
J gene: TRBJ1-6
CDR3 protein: CASSLVENSPLHF
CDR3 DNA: TGTGCCAGCAGCTTAGTTGAGAATTCACCCCTCCACTTT

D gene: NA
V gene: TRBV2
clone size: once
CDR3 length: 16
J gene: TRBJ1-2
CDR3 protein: CASIVERLAGRPGYTF
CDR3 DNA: TGTGCCAGCATAGTCGAGCGGTTGGCAGGGAGGCCCGGCTACACCTTC

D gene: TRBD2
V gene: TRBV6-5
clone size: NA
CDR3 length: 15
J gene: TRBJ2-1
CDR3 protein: CASKRTSGSANEQFF
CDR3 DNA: TGTGCCAGCAAACGGACTAGCGGGAGTGCGAATGAGCAGTTCTTC

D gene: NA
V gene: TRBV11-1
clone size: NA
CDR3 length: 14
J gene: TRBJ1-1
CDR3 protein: CASSLVNLGAEAFF
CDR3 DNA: TGTGCCAGCAGCTTAGTTAATCTGGGGGCGGAAGCTTTCTTT

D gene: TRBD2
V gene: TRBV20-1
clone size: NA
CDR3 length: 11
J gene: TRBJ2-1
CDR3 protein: CSALGLAEQFF
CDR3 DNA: TGCAGTGCTCTCGGACTAGCGGAGCAGTTCTTC

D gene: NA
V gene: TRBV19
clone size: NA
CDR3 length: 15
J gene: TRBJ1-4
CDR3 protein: CASSLRGGANEKLFF
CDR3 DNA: TGTGCCAGTAGCCTCCGGGGTGGGGCTAATGAAAAACTGTTTTTT

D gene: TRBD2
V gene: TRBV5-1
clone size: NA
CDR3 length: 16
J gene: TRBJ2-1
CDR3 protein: CASSLEPGGRYNEQFF
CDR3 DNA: TGCGCCAGCAGCTTGGAACCGGGAGGGCGGTACAATGAGCAGTTCTTC

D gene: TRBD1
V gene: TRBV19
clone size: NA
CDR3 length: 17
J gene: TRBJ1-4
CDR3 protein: CASSIRGTATTNEKLFF
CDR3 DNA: TGTGCCAGTAGTATCCGGGGGACAGCCACAACTAATGAAAAACTGTTTTTT

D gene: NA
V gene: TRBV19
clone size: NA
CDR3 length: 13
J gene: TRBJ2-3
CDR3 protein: CASSGVFTDTQYF
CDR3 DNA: TGTGCCAGCTCAGGGGTTTTCACAGATACGCAGTATTTT

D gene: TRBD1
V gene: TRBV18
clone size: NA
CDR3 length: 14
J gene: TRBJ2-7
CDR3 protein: CASSPGTGDYEQYF
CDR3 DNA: TGTGCCAGCTCACCAGGGACAGGGGACTACGAGCAGTACTTC

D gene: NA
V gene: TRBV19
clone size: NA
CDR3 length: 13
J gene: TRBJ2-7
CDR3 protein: CASTGPTSYEQYF
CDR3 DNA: TGTGCCAGCACAGGCCCGACCTCCTACGAGCAGTACTTC

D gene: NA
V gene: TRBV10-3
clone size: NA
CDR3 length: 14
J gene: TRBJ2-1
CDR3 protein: CAIHRSGDYNEQFF
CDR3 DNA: TGTGCCATCCATCGGTCCGGGGACTACAATGAGCAGTTCTTC

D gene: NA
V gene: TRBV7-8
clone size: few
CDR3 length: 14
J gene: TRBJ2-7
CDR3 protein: CASSIAGQRYEQYF
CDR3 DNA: TGTGCCAGCAGCATAGCGGGACAGCGCTACGAGCAGTACTTC

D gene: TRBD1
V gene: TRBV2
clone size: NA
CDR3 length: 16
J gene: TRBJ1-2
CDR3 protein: CASSAPTGGDNYGYTF
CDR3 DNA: TGTGCCAGCAGTGCCCCGACAGGGGGGGATAACTATGGCTACACCTTC

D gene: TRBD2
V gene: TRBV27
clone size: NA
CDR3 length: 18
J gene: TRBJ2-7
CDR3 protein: CASSLRAGDTGTDYEQYF
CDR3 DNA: TGTGCCAGCAGTTTACGAGCGGGGGACACCGGGACTGATTACGAGCAGTACTTC

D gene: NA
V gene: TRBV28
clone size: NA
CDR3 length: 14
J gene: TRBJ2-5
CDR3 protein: CASSRGSLQETQYF
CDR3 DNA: TGTGCCAGCAGTAGGGGATCCCTTCAAGAGACCCAGTACTTC

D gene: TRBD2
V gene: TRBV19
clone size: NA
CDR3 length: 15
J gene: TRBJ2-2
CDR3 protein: CASSILAANTGELFF
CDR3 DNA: TGTGCCAGTAGTATACTAGCGGCGAACACCGGGGAGCTGTTTTTT

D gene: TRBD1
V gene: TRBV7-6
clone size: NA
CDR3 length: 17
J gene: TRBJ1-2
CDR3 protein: CASSALPGDRGGYGYTF
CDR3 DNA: TGTGCCAGCAGCGCCCTTCCAGGAGACAGGGGTGGCTATGGCTACACCTTC

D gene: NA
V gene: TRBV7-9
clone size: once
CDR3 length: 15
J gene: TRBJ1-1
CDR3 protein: CASSLGVGRSTEAFF
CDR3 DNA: TGTGCCAGCAGCTTAGGTGTGGGGCGTAGCACTGAAGCTTTCTTT

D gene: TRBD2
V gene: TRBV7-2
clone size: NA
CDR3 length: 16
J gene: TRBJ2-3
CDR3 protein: CASSLTSGGGTDTQYF
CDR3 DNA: TGTGCCAGCAGCCTTACTAGCGGGGGGGGCACAGATACGCAGTATTTT

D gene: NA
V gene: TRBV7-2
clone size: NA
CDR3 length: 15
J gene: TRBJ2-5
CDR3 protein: CASSLARRGAETQYF
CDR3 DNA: TGTGCCAGCAGCTTAGCGCGCAGGGGCGCGGAGACCCAGTACTTC

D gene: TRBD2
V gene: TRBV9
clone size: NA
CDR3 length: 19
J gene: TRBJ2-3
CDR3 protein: CASSVEGSGGLLSTDTQYF
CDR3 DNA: TGTGCCAGCAGCGTAGAAGGGAGCGGGGGGCTCCTCAGCACAGATACGCAGTATTTT

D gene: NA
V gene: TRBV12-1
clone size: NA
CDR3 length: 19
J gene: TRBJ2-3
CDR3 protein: CASSRLRREGRCSTDTQYF
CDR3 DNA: TGTGCCAGCAGCCGACTTAGGCGGGAGGGCCGATGTAGCACAGATACGCAGTATTTT

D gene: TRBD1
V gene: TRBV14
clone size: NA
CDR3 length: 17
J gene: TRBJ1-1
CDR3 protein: CASSQPPGQGKSTEAFF
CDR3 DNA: TGTGCCAGCAGCCAACCACCGGGACAGGGGAAGAGCACTGAAGCTTTCTTT

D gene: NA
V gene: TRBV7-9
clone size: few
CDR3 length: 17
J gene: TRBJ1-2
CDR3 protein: CASSLVVAWRTFYGYTF
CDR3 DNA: TGTGCCAGCAGCTTAGTAGTCGCGTGGCGGACTTTCTATGGCTACACCTTC

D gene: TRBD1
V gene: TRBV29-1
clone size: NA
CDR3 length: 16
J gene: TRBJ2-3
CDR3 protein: CSVDGTGAFSTDTQYF
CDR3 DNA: TGCAGCGTTGATGGGACAGGGGCCTTTAGCACAGATACGCAGTATTTT

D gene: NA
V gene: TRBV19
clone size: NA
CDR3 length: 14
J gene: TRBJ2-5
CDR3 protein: CASSTGQAGETQYF
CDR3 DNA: TGTGCCAGTAGTACAGGGCAGGCAGGGGAGACCCAGTACTTC

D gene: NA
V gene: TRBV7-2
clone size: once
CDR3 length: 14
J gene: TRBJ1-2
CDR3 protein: CASSLAAGNYGYTF
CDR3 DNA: TGTGCCAGCAGCTTAGCCGCAGGGAACTATGGCTACACCTTC

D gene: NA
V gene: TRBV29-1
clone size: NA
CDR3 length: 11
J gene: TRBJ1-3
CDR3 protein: CSALSGNTIYF
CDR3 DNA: TGCAGCGCCCTCTCTGGAAACACCATATATTTT

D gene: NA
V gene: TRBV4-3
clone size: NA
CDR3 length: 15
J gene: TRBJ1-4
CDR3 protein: CASSQDPRPNEKLFF
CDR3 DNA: TGCGCCAGCAGCCAAGATCCTAGGCCGAATGAAAAACTGTTTTTT

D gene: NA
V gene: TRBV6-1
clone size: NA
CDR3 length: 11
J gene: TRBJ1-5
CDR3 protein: CASSRFQPQHF
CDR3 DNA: TGTGCCAGCTCCAGGTTTCAGCCCCAGCATTTT

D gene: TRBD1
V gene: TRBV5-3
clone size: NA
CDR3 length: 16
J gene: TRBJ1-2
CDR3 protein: CARSPGQGLPLYGYTF
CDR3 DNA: TGTGCCAGAAGCCCAGGACAGGGCCTCCCACTCTATGGCTACACCTTC

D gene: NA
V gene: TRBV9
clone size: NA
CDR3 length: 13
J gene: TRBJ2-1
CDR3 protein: CASSVERVNEQFF
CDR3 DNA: TGTGCCAGCAGCGTAGAGCGGGTCAATGAGCAGTTCTTC

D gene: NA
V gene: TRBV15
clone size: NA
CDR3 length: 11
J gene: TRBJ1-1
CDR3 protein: CATRGGTEAFF
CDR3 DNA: TGTGCCACCAGGGGGGGGACTGAAGCTTTCTTT

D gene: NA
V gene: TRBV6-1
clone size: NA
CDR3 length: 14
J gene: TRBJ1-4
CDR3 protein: CASTSGAGNEKLFF
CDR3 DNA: TGTGCCAGTACGTCAGGGGCCGGTAATGAAAAACTGTTTTTT

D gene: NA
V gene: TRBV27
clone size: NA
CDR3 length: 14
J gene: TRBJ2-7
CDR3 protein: CASSFRGSSYEQYF
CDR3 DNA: TGTGCCAGCAGTTTTCGGGGTAGCTCCTACGAGCAGTACTTC

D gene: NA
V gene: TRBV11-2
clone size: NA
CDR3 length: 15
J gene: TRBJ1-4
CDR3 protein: CASSLEVATRGKLFF
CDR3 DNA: TGTGCCAGCAGCTTAGAGGTCGCAACAAGAGGAAAACTGTTTTTT

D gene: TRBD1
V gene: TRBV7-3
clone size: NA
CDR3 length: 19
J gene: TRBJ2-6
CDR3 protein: CASSGLPGQGLFGANVLTF
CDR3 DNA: TGTGCCAGCAGCGGACTCCCGGGACAGGGGTTATTTGGGGCCAACGTCCTGACTTTC

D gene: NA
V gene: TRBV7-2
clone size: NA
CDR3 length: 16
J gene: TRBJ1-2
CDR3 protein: CASSRGGGTLVGGYTF
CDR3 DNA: TGTGCCAGCAGCCGCGGGGGAGGGACACTTGTTGGCGGCTACACCTTC

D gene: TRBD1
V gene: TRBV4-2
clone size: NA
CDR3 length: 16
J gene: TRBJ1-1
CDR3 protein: CASSQPGTGANTEAFF
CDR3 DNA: TGTGCCAGCAGCCAACCCGGGACAGGGGCGAACACTGAAGCTTTCTTT

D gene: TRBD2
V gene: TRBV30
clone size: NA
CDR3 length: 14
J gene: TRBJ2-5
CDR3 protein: CAWGSGRALETQYF
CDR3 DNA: TGTGCCTGGGGCAGCGGGAGGGCCTTGGAGACCCAGTACTTC

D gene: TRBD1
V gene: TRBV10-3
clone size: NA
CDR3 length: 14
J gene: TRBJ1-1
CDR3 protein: CAIRPGQLNTEAFF
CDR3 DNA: TGTGCCATCAGGCCGGGACAGTTGAACACTGAAGCTTTCTTT

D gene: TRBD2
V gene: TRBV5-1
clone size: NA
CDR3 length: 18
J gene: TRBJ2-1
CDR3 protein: CASSERTSGGPSYNEQFF
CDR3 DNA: TGCGCCAGCAGCGAAAGGACTAGCGGGGGCCCTTCCTACAATGAGCAGTTCTTC

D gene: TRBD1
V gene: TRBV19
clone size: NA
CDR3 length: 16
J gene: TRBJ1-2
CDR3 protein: CASSIGPGQGSYGYTF
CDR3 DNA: TGTGCCAGTAGTATAGGGCCGGGACAGGGGTCGTATGGCTACACCTTC

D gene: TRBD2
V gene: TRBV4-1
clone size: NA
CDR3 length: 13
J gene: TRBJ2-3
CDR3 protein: CASSSGSGDTQYF
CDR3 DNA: TGCGCCAGCTCCTCCGGTAGCGGGGATACGCAGTATTTT

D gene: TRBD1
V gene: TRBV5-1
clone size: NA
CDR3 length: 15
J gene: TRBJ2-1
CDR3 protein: CASSVGTVAGNEQFF
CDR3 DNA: TGCGCCAGCAGCGTGGGGACAGTGGCCGGGAATGAGCAGTTCTTC

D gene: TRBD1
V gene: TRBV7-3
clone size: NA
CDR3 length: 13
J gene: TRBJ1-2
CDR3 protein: CASSMTGSYGYTF
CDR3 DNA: TGTGCCAGCAGTATGACAGGGAGCTATGGCTACACCTTC

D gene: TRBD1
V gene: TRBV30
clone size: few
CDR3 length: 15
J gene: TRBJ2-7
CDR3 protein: CAWSVSTGWRHEQYF
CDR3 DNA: TGTGCCTGGAGTGTATCGACAGGGTGGAGGCACGAGCAGTACTTC

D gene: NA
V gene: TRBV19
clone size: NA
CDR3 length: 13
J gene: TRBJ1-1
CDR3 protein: CASSGTYNTEAFF
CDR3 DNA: TGTGCCAGCAGCGGGACGTACAACACTGAAGCTTTCTTT

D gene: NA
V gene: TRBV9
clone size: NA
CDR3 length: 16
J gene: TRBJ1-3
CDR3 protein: CASSVGLFSAGNTIYF
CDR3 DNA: TGTGCCAGCAGCGTAGGGCTTTTTAGCGCTGGAAACACCATATATTTT

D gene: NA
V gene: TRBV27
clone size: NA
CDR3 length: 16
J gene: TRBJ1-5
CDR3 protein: CASRPDSRLINQPQHF
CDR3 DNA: TGTGCCAGCAGACCGGACAGCCGCTTGATCAATCAGCCCCAGCATTTT

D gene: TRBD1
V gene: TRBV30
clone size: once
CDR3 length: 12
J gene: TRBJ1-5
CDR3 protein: CAWSTGVQPQHF
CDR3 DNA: TGTGCCTGGAGTACAGGGGTGCAGCCCCAGCATTTT

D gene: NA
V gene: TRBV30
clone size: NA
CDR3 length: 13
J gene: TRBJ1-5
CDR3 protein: CAWSPQGDQPQHF
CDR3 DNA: TGTGCCTGGAGCCCTCAGGGCGATCAGCCCCAGCATTTT

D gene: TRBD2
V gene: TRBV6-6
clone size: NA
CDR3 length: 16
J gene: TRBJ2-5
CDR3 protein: CASSLRVAGGGETQYF
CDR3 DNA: TGTGCCAGCAGTCTTCGGGTAGCGGGGGGGGGAGAGACCCAGTACTTC

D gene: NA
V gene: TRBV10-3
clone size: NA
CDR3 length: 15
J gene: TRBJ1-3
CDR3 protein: CAISESSGLGNTIYF
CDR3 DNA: TGTGCCATCAGTGAGTCTTCAGGGCTAGGAAACACCATATATTTT

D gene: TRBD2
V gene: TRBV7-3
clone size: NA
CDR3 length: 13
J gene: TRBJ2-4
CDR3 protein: CASSPTSADIQYF
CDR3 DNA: TGTGCCAGCAGCCCAACTAGCGCGGACATTCAGTACTTC

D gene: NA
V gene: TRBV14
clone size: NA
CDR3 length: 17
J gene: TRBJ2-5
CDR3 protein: CASSQQFGSGLQETQYF
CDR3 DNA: TGTGCCAGCAGCCAACAGTTCGGGAGCGGACTTCAAGAGACCCAGTACTTC

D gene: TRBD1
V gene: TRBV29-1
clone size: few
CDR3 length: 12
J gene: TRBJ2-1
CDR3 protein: CSTRTGADEQFF
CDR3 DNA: TGCAGCACCCGGACAGGGGCCGATGAGCAGTTCTTC